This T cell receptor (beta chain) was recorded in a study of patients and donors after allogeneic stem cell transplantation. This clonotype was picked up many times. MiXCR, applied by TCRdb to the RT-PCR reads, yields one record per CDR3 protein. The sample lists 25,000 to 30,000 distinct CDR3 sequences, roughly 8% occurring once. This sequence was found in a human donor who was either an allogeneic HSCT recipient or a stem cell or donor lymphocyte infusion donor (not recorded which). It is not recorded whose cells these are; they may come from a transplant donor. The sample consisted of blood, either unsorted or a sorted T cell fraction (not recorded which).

DNA of the CDR3: TGTGCCAGCAGTGTAGGGACAGGGGGTATCAACGAGCAGTACTTC. It codes for CASSVGTGGINEQYF. The rearrangement uses TRBV12-3 or TRBV12-4 and TRBJ2-7; 11 positions match TRBD1. The V segment lost 5 bases and the J segment 5 bases; nucleotides outside the gene matches: 8. This CDR3 has 15 residues.